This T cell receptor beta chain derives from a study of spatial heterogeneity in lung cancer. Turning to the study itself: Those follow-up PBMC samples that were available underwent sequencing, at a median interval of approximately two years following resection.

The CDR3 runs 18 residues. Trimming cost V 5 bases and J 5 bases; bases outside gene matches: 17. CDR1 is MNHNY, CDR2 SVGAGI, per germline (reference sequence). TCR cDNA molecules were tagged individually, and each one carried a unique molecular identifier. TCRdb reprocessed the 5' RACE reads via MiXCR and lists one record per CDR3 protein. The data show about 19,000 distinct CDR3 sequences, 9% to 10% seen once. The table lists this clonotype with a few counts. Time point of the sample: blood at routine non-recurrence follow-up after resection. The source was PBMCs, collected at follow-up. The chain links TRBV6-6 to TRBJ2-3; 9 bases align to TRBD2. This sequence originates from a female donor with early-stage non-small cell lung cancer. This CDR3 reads CASSLPTSGARAGDTQYF. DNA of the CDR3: TGTGCCAGCAGTCTACCGACTAGCGGAGCCAGGGCTGGAGATACGCAGTATTTT.